Shown below are 5 T cell receptor beta chains from a single sample sequenced in a study of blood T cell repertoires in COVID-19. TCRdb's table, derived via immunoSEQ multiplex PCR, lists solely in-frame clones and lacks some. Among some 190,000 clones listed, 84% were seen once. The sequencing sample was made of peripheral blood. These receptor sequences come from a woman of 80 years or more with COVID-19, enrolled during active disease.

The chain carries TRBV19 and TRBJ2-1, with a possible D match to TRBD1 (6 bases). Looked up from germline, CDR1 is LNHDA and CDR2 is SQIVND (reference sequence). V shed 5 bases and J shed 3 bases, with 11 bases lying between them. CDR3 length: 14 residues. The CDR3 DNA follows: TGTGCCAGTAGTCTTCTGGGACACTACAATGAGCAGTTCTTC. Amino acid sequence: CASSLLGHYNEQFF.

The CDR3 is CASLPTGGNQPQHF. The CDR3 bases are TGTGCCAGCCTTCCAACAGGAGGCAATCAGCCCCAGCATTTT. This chain connects TRBV6-5 to TRBJ1-5, with D possibly being TRBD1 (5 bases). V was trimmed by 8 bases and J by 2 bases, leaving 13 bases between them. The CDR3 has 14 residues. Germline CDR1 is MNHEY and CDR2 is SVGAGI.

J is TRBJ2-5 and V is TRBV5-1; D not resolved. CDR3 length: 13 residues. The germline V gene has CDR1 SGHRS and CDR2 YFSETQ. The V gene lost 1 base and the J gene lost 2 bases, with 6 bases spanning the gap. The CDR3 region has the DNA TGCGCCAGCAGCTTGACTTTTCAAGAGACCCAGTACTTC. Its protein product is CASSLTFQETQYF.

The V and J genes are TRBV7-3 and TRBJ2-5; no clear D gene. The length of the CDR3 is 15 residues. In germline, CDR1 is SGHTA, CDR2 FQGTGA. V dropped 2 bases and J dropped 5 bases, with 15 bases sitting between them. CDR3 nucleotides: TGTGCCAGCAGCTTATCAGGTCTGAACCTCGAGACCCAGTACTTC. It encodes CASSLSGLNLETQYF.

The chain links TRBV10-1 to TRBJ2-1; maybe TRBD1 (6 bases). V was pared by 4 bases and J by 5 bases, with 12 bases between. The CDR3 consists of 14 residues. Germline CDR1 and CDR2: WNHNN and SYGVQD (reference sequence). For the CDR3, the DNA is TGCGCCAGCAGTGGAGGGGGTCGGGACAATGAGCAGTTCTTC. Translating gives CASSGGGRDNEQFF.